The text below deals with one T cell receptor beta chain. Its cognate antigen is unknown. Clones were sequenced by immunoSEQ multiplex PCR, and TCRdb holds only the in-frame ones, with some missing. The sample lists about 140,000 clones; around nine tenths were seen once. The CDR3 is made up of 14 amino acids. The germline V gene encodes CDR1 SGHVS and CDR2 FQNEAQ. V lost 2 bases, J lost 3 bases, and 3 bases stayed unmatched. This record belongs to a study of T cell responses to AZD1222 COVID-19 vaccine. General study points: Only a handful of people who got AZD1222 tested seropositive at baseline.

The V call is TRBV7-8, the J call TRBJ2-7, with 8 bases aligning to TRBD1. This receptor was obtained from an adult in good health. The sequencing used peripheral blood, collected on day 0 of AZD1222 vaccination. CDR3: CASSLRDRFYEQYF. In DNA, the CDR3 is TGTGCCAGCAGCTTACGGGACAGGTTCTACGAGCAGTACTTC.